This TCR beta chain is drawn from a study of beta chain features in type 1 diabetes. Staining for CD45RO/CCR7/CD25/CD127/CD95/CD27 allowed sorting of CD4+ naive, central memory, regulatory and stem cell-like memory cells. Study-wide results and limits: Over-representation of high TCR-expressing cells was a possible consequence of cDNA sequencing. Significant though moderate, a shortening of TCRB CDR3s appeared in all four CD4+ subsets of Type 1 diabetes patients.

This CDR3 region has 14 residues. Germline values: CDR1 SGHRS, CDR2 YFSETQ. Expressed TCRB transcripts were sequenced after all isolated RNA was converted to cDNA. Profiling relied on immunoSEQ multiplex PCR, and the TCRdb table lists in-frame clones only, not all of them. The sample contains 550,000 to 850,000 clones, around an eighth of which appear only once. The table lists this clone with a few counts. Its antigen is not identified. The junction departs from germline at one end; a sequencing error may be responsible. The sequence derives from a man aged 18 to 29 with type 1 diabetes. The V and J genes are TRBV5-1 and TRBJ2-3, with unresolved D. Sequences were obtained from naive CD4+ T cells from blood. The CDR3 DNA follows: TGCGCCAGCAGCTTGGTGGGCGGAGTCCCTTTTGGGGATTTT. Translating it yields CASSLVGGVPFGDF. Variable domain in full (rest from reference TRBV5-1 and TRBJ2-3): KAGVTQTPRYLIKTRGQQVTLSCSPISGHRSVSWYQQTPGQGLQFLFEYFSETQRNKGNFPGRFSGRQFSNSRSEMNVSTLELGDSALYLCASSLVGGVPFGDFGPGTRLTVL.